The T cell receptor (beta chain) described here comes from a study of blood T cell repertoires in COVID-19 (dated by TCRdb to between 2020 and 2021). A note on the overall study: Samples covering the acute and convalescent phases of COVID-19 were provided by collaborators in the United States, Italy and Spain. Deeply sampled blood TCRbeta repertoires from subjects exposed to, actively infected with, or recovered from COVID-19 were included in the dataset. Samples came from the ongoing ImmuneRACE study (first 160 participants) plus 1,254 subjects from 6 global collaborators. A freely available public database, intended as a resource for researchers studying the immune response to SARS-CoV-2, is where the repertoires were released. The material from the prospective study consisted of cDNA or gDNA derived from T cells, B-cell-depleted T cells, or PBMCs. Sample metadata almost always included a de-identified subject ID, COVID-19 status, age in years and sex. HLA class I and class II types, where available, came from metadata supplied by the sample provider rather than from assay-based typing.

What the work shows at the level of the full study, not this receptor alone: The quantity of clinical and demographic metadata differed by source and by participant and was supplied without curation.

TCRbeta CDR3 regions were amplified from genomic DNA using the immunoSEQ Assay, a bias-controlled multiplex PCR. The published analysis was carried out like this. Nucleated cell counts per sample were estimated from amplification of reference gene primers within the assay. To quantify the absolute abundance of each unique TCRbeta CDR3 rearrangement, sequence reads were collapsed and filtered. For each sample, productive Simpson clonality was calculated as the square root of Simpson's diversity index over productive rearrangements. TCRdb obtained this table from immuneACCESS and retained in-frame rearrangements with V and J assigned. These tables miss some clones; where compared with another copy, unresolved V genes account for less than half of the shortfall, and the remainder is unexplained. V and J calls and clone size are given by that table; D and trimming were obtained from the DNA. The sample has a few hundred thousand clones on record, 85% to 90% of them singletons. Of the sample, around 1.7% is held by the ten largest clones.

In the prospective study, participants were about 18 to 95 years old, resided in about 25 geographic areas of the United States, and were enrolled through a virtual design. Cohort assignment in the prospective study relied on participant-reported clinical history from a screening survey and a study questionnaire. For ImmuneRACE Cohort 3, a participant was defined as recovered based on two consecutive negative NP/OP PCR tests, clearance by a healthcare professional, or resolution of symptoms. In the prospective study, mobile phlebotomists collected whole blood, serum and a nasopharyngeal or oropharyngeal swab from each participant. Prospective study participants could optionally give additional blood draws and questionnaires over a roughly 2-month period. Blood samples from the prospective study were shipped frozen or at room temperature prior to DNA extraction. As concerns this clone: No antigen is known for it. Per-base qualities were not stored, and no clone one base away is much larger.

V loses 5 bases, J loses 1 base, and the germline ends lie 15 bases apart. For CDR1 and CDR2, the germline V gene lists SGHTA and FQGTGA. The CDR3 starts with the cysteine, ends with the phenylalanine, and has 15 residues. Only the CDR3 part of the read is kept: 45 bases, read in frame from the first base. The chain was built from TRBV7-3 and TRBJ2-7; the D segment could be TRBD1, given 5 matching bases. The clonotype comes from a woman aged 25 to 39 who had recovered from COVID-19. Sequencing was done on a sample of PBMCs or T cells enriched from blood (not recorded which). The sequenced DNA: TGTGCCAGCAGCCCACAACCTGGGGCGTCCTACGAGCAGTACTTC. It codes for CASSPQPGASYEQYF.